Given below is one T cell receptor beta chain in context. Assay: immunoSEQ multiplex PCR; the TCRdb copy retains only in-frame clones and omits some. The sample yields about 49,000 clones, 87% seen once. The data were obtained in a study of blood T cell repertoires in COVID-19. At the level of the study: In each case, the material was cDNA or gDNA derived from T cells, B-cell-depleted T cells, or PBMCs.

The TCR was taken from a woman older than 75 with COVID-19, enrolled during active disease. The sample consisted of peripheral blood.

CDR3 sequence: CASSKQGDGNIQYF. The CDR3 nucleotides read TGTGCCAGCAGTAAACAGGGAGACGGAAACATTCAGTACTTC. V is TRBV6-6 and J is TRBJ2-4; the D gene is possibly TRBD1 (6 bases). This CDR3 spans 14 amino acids. Germline V gene data show CDR1 as MNHNY and CDR2 as SVGAGI (reference sequence). Trimming pared 5 bases from V and 6 bases from J, leaving 14 bases between.